Below are 18 T cell receptor beta chains sequenced from a single sample in a study of tumor-infiltrating lymphocytes in primary liver carcinoma. Production of TCR beta cDNA used approximately 0.45 ug total RNA together with a constant-region primer. Three nested multiplex PCR rounds, a slightly modified ARM-PCR method, built the TCR beta libraries. Two initial PCR rounds of about 9 cycles each paired TRBV1-TRBV30 forward primers with a C-beta reverse primer. TCRdb itself ran the multiplex PCR reads through MiXCR, one entry per CDR3 protein. The top ten clones hold around 8.2% of a sample with approximately 120,000 distinct CDR3 sequences, under 65% of them seen once. Bulk tissue was left unsorted, and RNA and DNA were co-extracted from 20-30 mg of it. The sequencing input was liver tumor tissue from sampling region 3. Indicated subset: tumor region T3, left-lateral pole. The receptors shown here come from a woman aged 55-75 years with primary liver carcinoma and hepatitis B virus infection.

Turning to this clonotype: The junction departs from the called germline gene at one end, perhaps through a read error. V usage is TRBV11-2 and J usage is TRBJ1-1; perhaps TRBD1 as D (5 bases). CDR3 length: 12 residues. CDR1 is SGHAT and CDR2 is FQNNGV in the germline V gene. The CDR3 bases are TGTGCCATCAGCCGAGGGGTGACTGAAGCTTTCTTT. It codes for CAISRGVTEAFF.

This rearrangement joins TRBV29-1 to TRBJ2-1; D is undetermined. CDR3 size: 12 residues. V lost 7 bases to trimming and J lost 12 bases, with 19 bases between them. Per the germline V gene, CDR1 is SQVTM and CDR2 is ANQGSEA. This chain's CDR3 is CSADRRGDGQFF. CDR3 coding DNA: TGCAGCGCTGATCGGCGCGGTGATGGGCAGTTCTTC.

With respect to this clonotype: This may stem from a read error, because a much larger clone lies one nucleotide away. This chain uses TRBV10-1 with TRBJ2-2; D remains unclear. Germline loops: CDR1 WNHNN, CDR2 SYGVQD (reference sequence). V lost 6 bases to trimming and J lost 2 bases, with 10 bases between them. The CDR3 contains 14 residues. CDR3 in DNA: TGCGCCAGCAGAATCGATCCTAACACCGGGGAGCTGTTTTTT. Encoded protein: CASRIDPNTGELFF.

This chain joins TRBV5-1 and TRBJ2-2; D not resolved. This CDR3 is built from 16 residues. V was trimmed by 1 base and J by 7 bases, leaving 17 bases between them. Looked up from germline, CDR1 is SGHRS and CDR2 is YFSETQ. The CDR3 region is CASSLRTSRGHGELFF. For the CDR3, the DNA is TGCGCCAGCAGCTTGAGGACCTCCCGAGGTCACGGGGAGCTGTTTTTT.

The table lists this clonotype with a few counts. The chain couples TRBV7-8 to TRBJ1-1, with TRBD1 as a possible D gene (5 bases). V gave up 3 bases and J gave up 1 base, with 9 bases separating them. The CDR3 covers 14 residues. CDR1 and CDR2 (germline): SGHVS, FQNEAQ. CDR3 in amino acids: CASSLGTGNTEAFF. CDR3 coding DNA: TGTGCCAGCAGCTTGGGGACGGGGAACACTGAAGCTTTCTTT.

About this clonotype: A much larger clone is a single base away; this may be a read error. The V and J genes are TRBV14 and TRBJ2-3; 8 nucleotides align to TRBD2. Germline V gene sequence: CDR1 SGHDN, CDR2 FVKESK. The CDR3 is made up of 15 amino acids. Here the CDR3 reads CASSHPSGFTDTRYF. In DNA, the CDR3 is TGTGCCAGCAGCCACCCTAGCGGGTTCACAGATACGCGGTATTTT.

As for this clonotype: Compared with germline, one end of the junction differs, possibly owing to a read error. This rearrangement joins TRBV6-6 to TRBJ2-7; 8 nucleotides line up with TRBD1. CDR3 length: 15 amino acids. CDR1 and CDR2 from the germline V gene are MNHNY and SVGAGI (reference sequence). CDR3 loop: CANSYRTGLEYEQYF. The CDR3 DNA reads as TGTGCCAACAGTTACAGGACAGGGTTAGAGTACGAGCAGTACTTC.

The V and J genes are TRBV12-3 or TRBV12-4 and TRBJ1-1; D may be TRBD1 (5 bases). There are 14 residues in the CDR3. V was pared by 4 bases and J by 1 base, with 10 bases between. CDR3 loop: CASSSADRNTEAFF. The CDR3 DNA reads as TGTGCCAGCAGTTCGGCAGACAGGAACACTGAAGCTTTCTTT.

For this clonotype: At one end the junction does not follow the germline gene, possibly because of a read error. The gene calls are TRBV28 and TRBJ1-4; D not resolved. This CDR3 spans 15 amino acids. Germline V gene lookup returns CDR1 MDHEN and CDR2 SYDVKM. CDR3 nucleotides: TGCGCCAGCAAACAGCCTGGGGTCCTTAATGAAAAACTGCTTTTT. As protein: CASKQPGVLNEKLLF.

This clonotype was picked up a small number of times. A clone one base away is much larger, so this may be a read error. V is TRBV10-3 and J is TRBJ2-1; 9 nucleotides match TRBD1. The CDR3 has 14 residues. Germline V gene data show CDR1 as ENHRY and CDR2 as SYGVKD. Trimming cost V 8 bases and J 7 bases; bases outside gene matches: 9. This CDR3 reads CAIATGTGNNEQFF. As DNA, the CDR3 is TGTGCCATCGCGACCGGGACAGGGAATAATGAGCAGTTCTTC.

This clonotype has more than one count but fewer than ten. This likely comes from a read error, as the CDR3 has no conserved phenylalanine or tryptophan at its end. The V call is TRBV11-2, the J call TRBJ2-3; 8 nucleotides line up with TRBD2. This CDR3 comprises 14 residues. V gave up 0 bases and J gave up 11 bases; unmatched junction bases: 7. From germline, CDR1 is SGHAT and CDR2 FQNNGV. The CDR3: CASSLESGAGEQYL. The CDR3 DNA reads TGTGCCAGCAGCTTAGAGAGTGGAGCGGGGGAGCAGTATCTT.

In its sample, this clonotype was seen many times. The chain has TRBV29-1 and TRBJ2-6; D is uncertain. Trimming removed 3 bases from V and 3 bases from J, with 9 bases in between. Germline V CDR1 and CDR2: SQVTM, ANQGSEA. The CDR3 extends over 14 amino acids. CDR3 in amino acids: CSVDLGDGANVLTF. CDR3 nucleotides: TGCAGCGTTGATTTGGGTGATGGGGCCAACGTCCTGACTTTC. Based on the CDR3 plus reference TRBV29-1 and TRBJ2-6, the full variable domain is SAVISQKPSRDICQRGTSLTIQCQVDSQVTMMFWYRQQPGQSLTLIATANQGSEATYESGFVIDKFPISRPNLTFSTLTVSNMSPEDSSIYLCSVDLGDGANVLTFGAGSRLTVL.

This clonotype is a singleton in its sample. No conserved phenylalanine or tryptophan ends this CDR3, so it is likely a read error. The chain combines TRBV11-2 with TRBJ2-7; D might be TRBD1 or TRBD2, each matching 5 bases. Trimming took off 2 bases at V and 6 bases at J, with 14 bases between the two ends. Germline CDR1 is SGHAT and CDR2 is FQNNGV. The CDR3 is 14 amino acids. The CDR3 sequence is CASSLIGVGVEQYY. For the CDR3, the DNA is TGTGCCAGCAGCTTAATAGGGGTCGGGGTCGAGCAGTACTAC.

As concerns this clonotype: At one boundary the junction diverges from the germline segment, which might be a read error. This chain joins TRBV11-2 and TRBJ2-7; 7 positions agree with TRBD2. CDR1 SGHAT and CDR2 FQNNGV come from the germline V gene. This CDR3 region has 16 residues. In DNA, the CDR3 is TGTGACAGCAGCTTTACACTAGCGAGAGGTACCTACGAGCAGTACTTC. Residues: CDSSFTLARGTYEQYF.

The chain couples TRBV4-1 to TRBJ2-7; 11 bases match TRBD2. The V gene's germline CDR1 is MGHRA and CDR2 YSYEKL. The CDR3 sequence is 15 residues long. V trimming: 2 bases; J trimming: 4 bases; junction bases outside the gene matches: 4. The CDR3 region has the DNA TGCGCCAGCAGCCAAACTAGCGGGAGACAGTACGAGCAGTACTTC. Residues: CASSQTSGRQYEQYF.

CDR3 DNA: TGTGCCACCAGTGCTGGAGGGGGAATCACTGAAGCTTTCTTT. Translating it yields CATSAGGGITEAFF. The chain couples TRBV24-1 to TRBJ1-1; possibly TRBD1 for D (6 bases). Germline V gene data show CDR1 as KGHDR and CDR2 as SFDVKD. V was cut by 5 bases and J by 4 bases, with 13 bases left in between. The CDR3 consists of 14 residues.

J is TRBJ1-4 and V is TRBV4-1, with 8 bases matching TRBD1. The V gene end was trimmed by 7 bases and the J gene end by 5 bases; junction bases not matched to a gene: 18. Germline CDR1 reads MGHRA; CDR2 reads YSYEKL. The CDR3 runs 18 residues. This chain's CDR3 is CASNQEKNRGDLNEKLFF. Here the CDR3 DNA reads TGCGCCAGCAATCAAGAGAAGAACAGGGGGGATTTAAATGAAAAACTGTTTTTT.

This clonotype has just one count. A much larger clone differs by one base, so this may be a read error. Because it lacks the conserved phenylalanine or tryptophan at the end, this CDR3 is likely a read error. The CDR3 reads CAWRKTGGGYEQYL. For the CDR3, the DNA is TGTGCCTGGAGAAAGACAGGGGGAGGCTACGAGCAGTACCTC. The chain couples TRBV30 to TRBJ2-7, with 9 nucleotides matching TRBD1. CDR1 is GTSNPN, CDR2 SVGIG, per germline (reference sequence). V lost 3 bases, J lost 3 bases, and 6 bases stayed unmatched. The CDR3 is made up of 14 amino acids.